A selection of T cell receptor beta chains follows, all from one sample in a study of blood T cell repertoires in COVID-19. Sequencing used immunoSEQ multiplex PCR; TCRdb keeps in-frame clones, though not all of them. The table has 150,000 to 200,000 clones, approximately 80% seen once. Sequencing was performed on peripheral blood. These receptors were taken from an elderly woman with acute or convalescent COVID-19. CDR3s include the opening cysteine and the closing phenylalanine or tryptophan. D genes are given only for firm matches. Some rows have no size entry. The others give once, few or many, or a class for an expanded clone.

j_call	v_call	d_call	clone_size	cdr3_aa	cdr3_nt
TRBJ1-2	TRBV6-6	-	-	CASSYDTAYGYTF	TGTGCCAGCAGTTACGACACCGCCTATGGCTACACCTTC
TRBJ2-7	TRBV10-3	TRBD1	-	CAISADRDSYEQYF	TGTGCCATCTCCGCCGACAGGGACTCCTACGAGCAGTACTTC
TRBJ1-1	TRBV18	-	-	CASSPRIVGGTTEAFF	TGTGCCAGCTCACCAAGGATAGTTGGGGGGACCACTGAAGCTTTCTTT
TRBJ1-2	TRBV18	-	-	CASSPPDSFYGYTF	TGTGCCAGCTCACCCCCCGACAGCTTCTATGGCTACACCTTC
TRBJ1-2	TRBV18	-	once	CASSPSTENYGYTF	TGTGCCAGCTCACCTTCGACAGAGAACTATGGCTACACCTTC
TRBJ1-3	TRBV29-1	-	-	CSVEAQFGNTIYF	TGCAGCGTTGAGGCACAGTTTGGAAACACCATATATTTT
TRBJ1-2	TRBV6-5	-	-	CASYGLESGYTF	TGTGCCAGCTACGGTTTGGAGTCTGGCTACACCTTC
TRBJ2-4	TRBV5-1	TRBD1	-	CASSLGAGGRNIQYF	TGCGCCAGCAGCTTGGGGGCAGGGGGTCGAAACATTCAGTACTTC
TRBJ2-2	TRBV29-1	-	few	CSVDQQGTGELFF	TGCAGCGTTGACCAACAGGGTACCGGGGAGCTGTTTTTT
TRBJ1-2	TRBV27	-	-	CASSLGGIPYGYTF	TGTGCCAGCAGTTTAGGGGGGATTCCCTATGGCTACACCTTC
TRBJ2-1	TRBV15	TRBD2	-	CATSRDRGAGSEQFF	TGTGCCACCAGCAGAGATCGGGGAGCGGGAAGTGAGCAGTTCTTC
TRBJ2-1	TRBV10-3	-	-	CAISELNEQFF	TGTGCCATCAGTGAACTCAATGAGCAGTTCTTC
TRBJ2-7	TRBV7-2	TRBD2	-	CASSLRAGGPYEQYF	TGTGCCAGCAGCTTAAGGGCGGGAGGGCCTTACGAGCAGTACTTC
TRBJ2-7	TRBV18	-	-	CASSPTEGYEQYF	TGTGCCAGCTCCCCAACGGAGGGATACGAGCAGTACTTC
TRBJ2-7	TRBV5-1	TRBD1	-	CASSLGPHSGTVLPYEQYF	TGCGCCAGCAGCCTCGGCCCCCACTCCGGGACAGTCCTACCCTACGAGCAGTACTTC
TRBJ2-7	TRBV19	-	-	CASSPQGSYEQYF	TGTGCCAGTAGTCCACAGGGTTCCTACGAGCAGTACTTC
TRBJ1-5	TRBV2	-	-	CASSDSGGNQPQHF	TGTGCCAGCAGTGACTCAGGTGGCAATCAGCCCCAGCATTTT
TRBJ1-2	TRBV10-3	TRBD1	-	CAISSGQGPGYTF	TGTGCCATCAGTTCGGGACAGGGTCCTGGCTACACCTTC
TRBJ2-6	TRBV5-1	-	-	CASSLAPGGANVLTF	TGCGCCAGCAGCTTGGCGCCGGGGGGGGCCAACGTCCTGACTTTC
TRBJ1-1	TRBV29-1	-	-	CSVERGFPATEAFF	TGCAGCGTTGAAAGGGGGTTCCCGGCCACTGAAGCTTTCTTT
TRBJ2-5	TRBV11-3	TRBD2	-	CASSLDARDYIQETQYF	TGTGCCAGCAGCTTAGATGCCCGGGACTATATACAAGAGACCCAGTACTTC
TRBJ1-5	TRBV5-6	-	-	CASSLRGGRGNQPQHF	TGTGCCAGCAGCTTAAGGGGGGGCAGGGGCAATCAGCCCCAGCATTTT
TRBJ2-7	TRBV6-2/TRBV6-3	TRBD2	-	CASSYRTSGYEQYF	TGTGCCAGCAGTTACAGGACTAGCGGCTACGAGCAGTACTTC
TRBJ1-2	TRBV6-4	-	-	CASSERGGYTF	TGTGCCAGCAGTGAACGGGGTGGCTACACCTTC
TRBJ2-5	TRBV12-5	TRBD1	-	CASGLVFRQGAETQYF	TGTGCTAGTGGTTTGGTATTCAGGCAGGGGGCAGAGACCCAGTACTTC
TRBJ2-5	TRBV6-5	TRBD1	-	CASRGQSQETQYF	TGTGCCAGCAGGGGACAGTCACAAGAGACCCAGTACTTC
TRBJ2-2	TRBV30	-	-	CAWSAGGLSTGELFF	TGTGCCTGGAGTGCGGGGGGCTTGAGTACCGGGGAGCTGTTTTTT
TRBJ1-5	TRBV5-6	-	-	CASSLGTDKGNQPQHF	TGTGCCAGCAGCCTGGGGACCGATAAGGGGAATCAGCCCCAGCATTTT
TRBJ1-2	TRBV6-5	-	-	CASIDYQGLGYGYTF	TGTGCCAGCATCGATTATCAGGGGCTCGGCTATGGCTACACCTTC
TRBJ1-6	TRBV7-8	-	-	CASSFGGDSPLHF	TGTGCCAGCAGCTTCGGGGGTGATTCACCCCTCCACTTT
TRBJ2-1	TRBV6-5	-	-	CASRRAVEINEQFF	TGTGCCAGCAGGAGGGCCGTTGAAATCAATGAGCAGTTCTTC
TRBJ2-1	TRBV19	TRBD2	once	CASSGTGGPYNEQFF	TGTGCCAGTAGCGGGACGGGAGGGCCCTACAATGAGCAGTTCTTC
TRBJ2-1	TRBV27	TRBD2	-	CASSFLLAYNEQFF	TGTGCCAGCAGTTTTTTACTAGCGTACAATGAGCAGTTCTTC
TRBJ2-7	TRBV5-4	TRBD1	-	CASSPAGQGGPYEQYF	TGTGCCAGCAGCCCGGCGGGACAGGGGGGCCCCTACGAGCAGTACTTC
TRBJ1-5	TRBV5-4	TRBD1	-	CASSLDRGHGQPQHF	TGTGCCAGCAGTCTTGACAGGGGGCATGGTCAGCCCCAGCATTTT
TRBJ1-1	TRBV19	TRBD1	many	CASSLKTGFRTEAFF	TGTGCCAGTAGTCTGAAGACAGGGTTTAGAACTGAAGCTTTCTTT
TRBJ2-7	TRBV27	TRBD1	-	CARGDAGGSYEQYF	TGTGCCAGGGGAGATGCAGGGGGTTCCTACGAGCAGTACTTC
TRBJ1-2	TRBV19	TRBD1	-	CASRRTGGAGGYTF	TGTGCCAGTCGGCGGACAGGGGGCGCGGGGGGCTACACCTTC
TRBJ1-1	TRBV24-1	-	-	CATSDETGEAFF	TGTGCCACCAGTGATGAAACAGGAGAAGCTTTCTTT
TRBJ1-3	TRBV4-1	-	-	CASSHDNSGNTIYF	TGCGCCAGCAGCCATGACAACTCTGGAAACACCATATATTTT
TRBJ1-3	TRBV4-1	TRBD1	-	CASSQRGLTGNTIYF	TGCGCCAGCAGCCAAAGGGGGCTGACTGGAAACACCATATATTTT
TRBJ1-1	TRBV7-9	TRBD1	few	CASSFPPGGFDTEAFF	TGTGCCAGCAGCTTCCCCCCAGGGGGCTTCGACACTGAAGCTTTCTTT
TRBJ2-3	TRBV28	-	once	CASSSEEGVRPHAQYF	TGTGCCAGCAGTTCGGAGGAGGGAGTCCGCCCCCACGCCCAGTATTTT
TRBJ2-4	TRBV2	TRBD2	few	CASSEVLAGGRNIQYF	TGTGCCAGCAGTGAGGTCTTAGCGGGAGGAAGAAACATTCAGTACTTC
TRBJ1-4	TRBV19	TRBD1	-	CASSIQGARPEKLFF	TGTGCCAGTAGTATACAGGGGGCGCGTCCAGAAAAACTGTTTTTT
TRBJ2-1	TRBV7-9	TRBD2	-	CATLLAGGGLNNEQFF	TGTGCCACCCTACTGGCGGGAGGCGGGTTGAACAATGAGCAGTTCTTC
TRBJ2-7	TRBV3-1/TRBV3-2	-	-	CASSQGRVTREQYF	TGTGCCAGCAGCCAAGGGAGAGTAACGCGCGAGCAGTACTTC